This entry lists 14 T cell receptor beta chains sequenced from one sample in a study of blood T cell repertoires in COVID-19. The assay was immunoSEQ multiplex PCR, and TCRdb's table has in-frame clones only and misses some. The sample consists of 300,000 to 350,000 clones, 70% to 90% of them appearing once. Sample: peripheral blood. The origin of the receptors is a woman younger than 45 with COVID-19, enrolled during active disease.

This sequence joins TRBV10-3 and TRBJ1-1; the D gene is possibly TRBD1 (5 bases). Trimming removed 4 bases from V and 1 base from J, with 13 bases in between. The germline V gene encodes CDR1 ENHRY and CDR2 SYGVKD. This CDR3 has 15 residues. CDR3 bases: TGTGCCATCAGTGGGAGTGGGGGAGGGAACACTGAAGCTTTCTTT. This codes for CAISGSGGGNTEAFF.

The CDR3 DNA reads as TGCGCCAGCAGCTTGCAGGGGGCGTACACCGGGGAGCTGTTTTTT. This encodes CASSLQGAYTGELFF. This sequence joins TRBV5-1 and TRBJ2-2, with TRBD1 matching over 8 bases. Per germline, CDR1 SGHRS and CDR2 YFSETQ. This CDR3 spans 15 amino acids. V lost 1 base to trimming and J lost 3 bases; unmatched junction nucleotides: 2.

The rearrangement uses TRBV12-3 or TRBV12-4 and TRBJ1-2, with 7 bases aligning to TRBD1. Trimming removed 6 bases from V and 5 bases from J; junction bases left unmatched: 6. This CDR3 has 13 amino acids. CDR3 protein: CASRRTGRYGYTF. CDR3 DNA sequence: TGTGCCAGCAGACGGACAGGTCGATATGGCTACACCTTC.

V is TRBV7-2 and J is TRBJ2-7; 9 nucleotides match TRBD2. The germline V gene encodes CDR1 SGHTA and CDR2 FQGNSA. V trimming: 5 bases; J trimming: 2 bases; junction bases outside the gene matches: 10. The CDR3 extends over 16 amino acids. The CDR3 DNA follows: TGTGCCAGCAGCCCAGCGGGGGGTCTAGCCGCCTACGAGCAGTACGTC. This sequence encodes CASSPAGGLAAYEQYV.

The CDR3 sequence is CASSLDRENYGYTF. The DNA for the CDR3 is TGCGCCAGCAGCTTGGACAGGGAGAACTATGGCTACACCTTC. This rearrangement joins TRBV5-1 to TRBJ1-2, with a tentative D call TRBD1 (6 bases). Trimming shortened V by 0 bases and J by 2 bases, and 8 bases separated the two germline ends. The CDR3 length is 14 residues. The germline V gene has CDR1 SGHRS and CDR2 YFSETQ. Combining the CDR3 with reference TRBV5-1 and TRBJ1-2 gives the whole variable domain KAGVTQTPRYLIKTRGQQVTLSCSPISGHRSVSWYQQTPGQGLQFLFEYFSETQRNKGNFPGRFSGRQFSNSRSEMNVSTLELGDSALYLCASSLDRENYGYTFGSGTRLTVV.

This clone has only one observation. This rearrangement joins TRBV20-1 to TRBJ2-5, with TRBD2 as a possible D gene (6 bases). The CDR3 extends over 11 amino acids. Germline V gene data show CDR1 as DFQATT and CDR2 as SNEGSKA (reference sequence). The V and J ends lost 8 bases and 1 base respectively, with 8 bases between them. The CDR3: CSRGLQETQYF. DNA of the CDR3: TGCAGTAGGGGACTCCAAGAGACCCAGTACTTC.

This clone was detected once. The chain couples TRBV11-3 to TRBJ2-3; TRBD2 matches at 13 bases. CDR3 length: 16 amino acids. The germline gives CDR1 SGHNT, CDR2 YENEEA. V was clipped by 2 bases and J by 4 bases; unmatched bases: 3. The CDR3 region has the DNA TGTGCCAGCAGCTTACAGGGACTAGCGGGGTCAGATACGCAGTATTTT. Encoded protein: CASSLQGLAGSDTQYF.

The V and J genes are TRBV11-1 and TRBJ2-2; 7 nucleotides line up with TRBD1. Unmatched junction bases numbered 5, after V lost 6 bases and J lost 1 base. The CDR3 consists of 15 residues. The V gene's germline CDR1 is SGHAT and CDR2 FQDESV (reference sequence). For the CDR3, the DNA is TGTGCCAGCAGACGAGGGGGCATGAACACCGGGGAGCTGTTTTTT. Encoded protein: CASRRGGMNTGELFF.

This sequence joins TRBV11-2 and TRBJ2-3, with 11 bases identical to TRBD2. V lost 5 bases, J lost 1 base, and 5 bases stayed unmatched. CDR1 and CDR2 (germline): SGHAT, FQNNGV. The CDR3 is 16 residues long. This chain's CDR3 is CASSISGGAGTDTQYF. The CDR3 DNA reads TGTGCCAGCAGCATTAGCGGGGGGGCCGGCACAGATACGCAGTATTTT.

The chain carries TRBV5-1 and TRBJ1-2, with D possibly TRBD1 on 5 matching bases. Germline loops: CDR1 SGHRS, CDR2 YFSETQ. The CDR3 spans 14 residues. V was trimmed by 2 bases and J by 0 bases, leaving 8 bases between them. The CDR3: CASSFAGPNYGYTF. CDR3 DNA: TGCGCCAGCAGCTTTGCGGGACCTAACTATGGCTACACCTTC.

The chain couples TRBV11-3 to TRBJ2-3; D possibly corresponds to TRBD2 (7 bases). Germline CDR1 reads SGHNT; CDR2 reads YENEEA. The CDR3 loop spans 14 amino acids. V lost 5 bases and J 0 bases, leaving 9 bases between the germline ends. CDR3 loop: CASSAGASTDTQYF. The CDR3 nucleotides are TGTGCCAGCAGCGCGGGGGCCAGCACAGATACGCAGTATTTT.

The V and J genes are TRBV5-1 and TRBJ2-2; TRBD1 matches at 8 bases. This CDR3 spans 16 amino acids. After removal of 4 bases from V and 1 base from J, the junction contained 6 bases not matched to a gene. The V gene's germline CDR1 is SGHRS and CDR2 YFSETQ. Here the CDR3 DNA reads TGCGCCAGCAGCCCCGCTACAGGGGGGAACACCGGGGAGCTGTTTTTT. This encodes CASSPATGGNTGELFF.

The J gene is TRBJ1-1, the V gene TRBV6-5; the match to TRBD1 covers 7 bases. V was clipped by 5 bases and J by 0 bases; unmatched bases: 3. The germline V gene has CDR1 MNHEY and CDR2 SVGAGI. The CDR3 has 14 residues. The CDR3 bases are TGTGCCAGCAGTCCCGGGACAGTGAACACTGAAGCTTTCTTT. Its protein is CASSPGTVNTEAFF.

This sequence joins TRBV6-6 and TRBJ2-1; unclear D gene. The CDR3 has 14 amino acids. Germline V lookup: CDR1 MNHNY, CDR2 SVGAGI (reference sequence). Trimming took 2 bases from V and 0 from J, leaving 5 bases between them. CDR3 DNA: TGTGCCAGCAGTTACCCTAGCTCCTACAATGAGCAGTTCTTC. This encodes CASSYPSSYNEQFF.